The rows below give T cell receptor beta chains drawn from one sample of a study of blood T cell repertoires in COVID-19. Here immunoSEQ multiplex PCR was the method, and the copy in TCRdb shows in-frame clones only, minus some. The sample holds some 400,000 clones, 87% seen once. Material for sequencing was peripheral blood. The receptors come from a woman aged 55-75 years with COVID-19, enrolled during active disease. CDR3s include the opening cysteine and the closing phenylalanine or tryptophan. D genes are given only for firm matches. Clone sizes are given selectively: once, few, many, or a class where the clone is expanded.

TRBV5-1	14	NA	NA	TRBJ1-2	TGCGCCAGCAGCGGCGGCGGGGGGCAGGATGGCTACACCTTC	CASSGGGGQDGYTF
TRBV9	18	TRBD1	NA	TRBJ2-3	TGTGCCAGCAGCTTTGCCGGGACAGGGGGTTATAGCACAGATACGCAGTATTTT	CASSFAGTGGYSTDTQYF
TRBV19	15	NA	NA	TRBJ1-5	TGTGCCACTCGGGGAGGCCTTAATAGCAATCAGCCCCAGCATTTT	CATRGGLNSNQPQHF
TRBV6-6	15	NA	few	TRBJ2-3	TGTGCCAGCAGACGTCTAGCTTCGGCCACAGATACGCAGTATTTT	CASRRLASATDTQYF
TRBV28	18	NA	NA	TRBJ1-1	TGTGCCAGCAGTTCCCTACTTCAAGGACAGCGATTGAACACTGAAGCTTTCTTT	CASSSLLQGQRLNTEAFF
TRBV3-1/TRBV3-2	15	NA	NA	TRBJ1-2	TGTGCCAGCAGCCAAGCCGGGCGGGAACTAGGCGGCTACACCTTC	CASSQAGRELGGYTF
TRBV5-1	14	TRBD2	NA	TRBJ2-7	TGCGCCAGCCGCAGGCCGGGACTAGACTACGAGCAGTACTTC	CASRRPGLDYEQYF
TRBV7-9	15	TRBD1	NA	TRBJ1-5	TGTGCCAGCAGCTTTATCACAGGGGAGCATCAGCCCCAGCATTTT	CASSFITGEHQPQHF
TRBV6-5	15	NA	NA	TRBJ1-1	TGTGCCAGCAGTTCCAAGACAGGCGCAAACACTGAAGCTTTCTTT	CASSSKTGANTEAFF
TRBV4-2	14	NA	few	TRBJ1-1	TGTGCCAGCAGCCAAGATGGAGGGGCCGTTGAAGCTTTCTTT	CASSQDGGAVEAFF
TRBV7-3	13	NA	NA	TRBJ2-7	TGTGCCAGCAGCTACAACGCGGGCTACGAGCAGTACTTC	CASSYNAGYEQYF
TRBV5-1	14	NA	few	TRBJ1-1	TGCGCCAGCAGCTTGGATGACAGCCTCACTGAAGCTTTCTTT	CASSLDDSLTEAFF
TRBV7-9	18	TRBD2	NA	TRBJ2-3	TGTGCCAGCAGCTACCCGGGACTAGCGGCGGGACCCACAGATACGCAGTATTTT	CASSYPGLAAGPTDTQYF
TRBV5-5	14	TRBD1	NA	TRBJ1-1	TGTGCCAGCAGCGGCGACAGGGGCACCACTGAAGCTTTCTTT	CASSGDRGTTEAFF
TRBV7-3	17	TRBD2	NA	TRBJ2-3	TGTGCCAGCAGCCCCCAGGCTAGCGGGACCAGCACAGATACGCAGTATTTT	CASSPQASGTSTDTQYF
TRBV13	15	NA	few	TRBJ1-6	TGTGCCAGCAGCTCCGCAGGTTCGGGAGCCTCACCCCTCCACTTT	CASSSAGSGASPLHF
TRBV28	14	NA	NA	TRBJ1-1	TGTGCCAGCAGTTTCCGCCGGGGAGACACTGAAGCTTTCTTT	CASSFRRGDTEAFF
TRBV10-2	15	NA	NA	TRBJ2-3	TGCGCCAGCGGGACTGATATTTCTAGCACAGATACGCAGTATTTT	CASGTDISSTDTQYF
TRBV30	14	NA	once	TRBJ2-6	TGTGCCTGGAGTTTTTACCAGGGAAGCAACGTCCTGACTTTC	CAWSFYQGSNVLTF
TRBV5-6	15	NA	once	TRBJ1-1	TGTGCCAGCAGCTTGGTGGGGGGATCGAACACTGAAGCTTTCTTT	CASSLVGGSNTEAFF
TRBV9	16	NA	NA	TRBJ1-5	TGTGCCAGCAGCCAAGGGAGGGACCAACTGAGTCAGCCCCAGCATTTT	CASSQGRDQLSQPQHF
TRBV19	16	TRBD1	NA	TRBJ1-1	TGTGCCAGTAGACTCCAGGGAAACCCCAGGGGGACTGAAGCTTTCTTT	CASRLQGNPRGTEAFF
TRBV6-5	15	NA	NA	TRBJ2-5	TGTGCCAGCAGTTACGGATTGACAGTCTCGGAGACCCAGTACTTC	CASSYGLTVSETQYF
TRBV9	13	TRBD1	NA	TRBJ1-2	TGTGCCAGCAGGGACAGGGGTAACTATGGCTACACCTTC	CASRDRGNYGYTF
TRBV7-8	13	NA	NA	TRBJ2-2	TGTGCCAGCAGCTTAGCGTCGACCGGGGAGCTGTTTTTT	CASSLASTGELFF
TRBV29-1	14	NA	NA	TRBJ2-7	TGCAGCGTTGAACATAGTCTAGCTTACTACGAGCAGTACTTC	CSVEHSLAYYEQYF
TRBV7-3	14	NA	NA	TRBJ2-3	TGTGCCAGCAGCGCAACTGCCGATGGGCGTACGCAGTATTTT	CASSATADGRTQYF
TRBV6-5	15	TRBD1	NA	TRBJ1-1	TGTGCCAGCAGTTTAGGACAGGAGATCCGCACTGAAGCTTTCTTT	CASSLGQEIRTEAFF
TRBV6-6	15	NA	NA	TRBJ1-2	TGTGCCAGCAGTACAACAGTGGGGGGGCGCGGTGGCTACACCTTC	CASSTTVGGRGGYTF
TRBV18	14	NA	NA	TRBJ1-5	TGTGCCAGCTCACCGGTAGGGGTCGATCAGCCCCAGCATTTT	CASSPVGVDQPQHF
TRBV2	15	NA	NA	TRBJ2-7	TGTGCCAGCAGCAGACTGGGGGGGCATCACTACGAGCAGTACTTC	CASSRLGGHHYEQYF
TRBV11-2	14	NA	NA	TRBJ2-7	TGTGCCAGCAGCCTCGACTTCTCGTCCTACGAGCAGTACTTC	CASSLDFSSYEQYF
TRBV7-9	18	NA	NA	TRBJ2-7	TGTGCCAGCAGCTCCTTTGGCGCTAGCCATATCAGCTCCTACGAGCAGTACTTC	CASSSFGASHISSYEQYF
TRBV12-3/TRBV12-4	13	NA	NA	TRBJ1-5	TGTGCCAGCAGTTTACAGGGTGGTCAGCCCCAGCATTTT	CASSLQGGQPQHF
TRBV7-8	15	TRBD1	NA	TRBJ2-7	TGTGCCAGCAGCTTGCCGGGACAGGGGGCCTACGAGCAGTACTTC	CASSLPGQGAYEQYF
TRBV19	16	TRBD1	NA	TRBJ1-2	TGTGCCAGTTTATCTCCGGGACAGGCAACTAACTATGGCTACACCTTC	CASLSPGQATNYGYTF
TRBV2	14	NA	NA	TRBJ1-3	TGTGCCAGCATGCAGACTAAGGCTGGAAACACCATATATTTT	CASMQTKAGNTIYF
TRBV9	17	TRBD1	NA	TRBJ2-6	TGTGCCAGCAGCGCGTCCCGGGACAGGGCTGGGGCCAACGTCCTGACTTTC	CASSASRDRAGANVLTF